The 32 T cell receptor beta chains below were found in one sample sequenced in a study of cytotoxic CD8 clonotypes in ibrutinib-treated CLL. Produced via immunoSEQ multiplex PCR; TCRdb's table is partial and in-frame only. The repertoire has roughly 200,000 clones, roughly three quarters of them found once; the top ten carry 5.5% to 7%. The sequenced sample was PBMCs, obtained after 12 months of ibrutinib treatment. These receptors originate from a human donor with chronic lymphocytic leukemia.

This clone was seen just once. One junction end disagrees with the germline gene, perhaps due to a read error. The V gene is TRBV7-7, the J gene TRBJ2-5; 7 nucleotides line up with TRBD1. The CDR3 is made up of 14 amino acids. Per the germline V gene, CDR1 is SSHAT and CDR2 is FNYEAQ (reference sequence). CDR3 DNA: TGTGCTAGCAGCTTAGTACCGGGACAGGAGACCCAGTACTTC. This encodes CASSLVPGQETQYF.

This chain uses TRBV19 with TRBJ2-3; the D is unclear. Germline CDR1 and CDR2: LNHDA and SQIVND (reference sequence). The V end lost 4 bases, the J end lost 2 bases, and 7 bases lay between the germline ends. The CDR3 is 13 residues long. CDR3 amino acids: CASSNWHTDTQYF. As DNA, the CDR3 is TGTGCCAGTAGTAACTGGCACACAGATACGCAGTATTTT.

Within the sample, this clone is medium-sized. The gene calls are TRBV7-8 and TRBJ2-2; 7 nucleotides agree with TRBD1. This CDR3 comprises 13 residues. CDR1 is SGHVS, CDR2 FQNEAQ, per germline. J lost 1 base, V lost 11 bases, and 4 bases had no gene match. Here the CDR3 DNA reads TGTGCCCAGGGGGATAGGAACACCGGGGAGCTGTTTTTT. Its protein is CAQGDRNTGELFF.

This clone was found once. The chain couples TRBV27 to TRBJ1-1, with 8 bases matching TRBD1. This CDR3 contains 15 residues. Germline V gene data show CDR1 as MNHEY and CDR2 as SMNVEV (reference sequence). Losses at the gene ends were 3 bases for V and 1 base for J; bases not matched to a gene: 4. The CDR3 DNA follows: TGTGCCAGCAGTTTCAGGGGGCTGGGGAACACTGAAGCTTTCTTT. It yields the protein CASSFRGLGNTEAFF.

The V call is TRBV2, the J call TRBJ2-1, with D possibly being TRBD1 (6 bases). The CDR3 has 15 residues. V was pared by 5 bases and J by 7 bases, with 18 bases between. Germline V gene data show CDR1 as SNHLY and CDR2 as FYNNEI. The CDR3 bases are TGTGCCAGCAGTTCGAGGACAGTCCTGGAGAATGAGCAGTTCTTC. Protein: CASSSRTVLENEQFF.

This chain joins TRBV18 and TRBJ1-5; weak D call: TRBD1 (5 bases). Looked up from germline, CDR1 is KGHSH and CDR2 is LQKENI. The V end lost 2 bases, the J end lost 3 bases, and 11 bases lay between the germline ends. This CDR3 spans 15 amino acids. This CDR3 is CASSPSRVDNQPQHF. The DNA of the CDR3 is TGTGCCAGCTCACCAAGCAGGGTGGACAATCAGCCCCAGCATTTT.

This sequence joins TRBV11-2 and TRBJ2-7, with D uncertain. Germline V gene data show CDR1 as SGHAT and CDR2 as FQNNGV. The germline V and J ends were trimmed by 0 bases and 4 bases, with 7 bases remaining between them. The CDR3 runs to 13 residues. CDR3 loop: CASSLETTYEQYF. The CDR3 region has the DNA TGTGCCAGCAGCTTAGAGACAACTTACGAGCAGTACTTC.

Written as DNA, the CDR3 is TGCGCCAGCAGCTTGGCCGTTAGGTACACTGAAGCTTTCTTT. Protein product: CASSLAVRYTEAFF. The chain combines TRBV5-1 with TRBJ1-1, with D uncertain. The germline V and J ends were trimmed by 0 bases and 3 bases, with 9 bases remaining between them. Germline loops: CDR1 SGHRS, CDR2 YFSETQ. This CDR3 has 14 amino acids.

This chain uses TRBV10-3 with TRBJ2-3, with no clear D. CDR3 length: 15 amino acids. Trimming cost V 11 bases and J 0 bases, with 18 bases left between them. Germline V gene lookup returns CDR1 ENHRY and CDR2 SYGVKD. In nucleotides, the CDR3 is TGTGCCGTCGGGCTAGAACCCTCGAGCACAGATACGCAGTATTTT. Its translation is CAVGLEPSSTDTQYF.

This clone was observed many times. The chain joins TRBV12-5 to TRBJ1-1; TRBD1 might be the D (6 bases). The V end lost 9 bases, the J end lost 1 base, and 15 bases lay between the germline ends. The CDR3 length is 14 residues. Germline lookup yields CDR1 LGHNT and CDR2 FRNRAP. CDR3 in DNA: TGTGCTAGCACGGTGGGGGGCTGGAACACTGAAGCTTTCTTT. It specifies CASTVGGWNTEAFF.

The V and J genes are TRBV4-1 and TRBJ1-1, with 8 nucleotides matching TRBD1. Germline V gene data show CDR1 as MGHRA and CDR2 as YSYEKL. J was trimmed by 4 bases and V by 0 bases; bases with no gene match: 4. The CDR3 sequence is 15 residues long. The CDR3 DNA reads TGCGCCAGCAGCCAAGAAGGACAGGGAACCACTGAAGCTTTCTTT. Its translation is CASSQEGQGTTEAFF.

The rearrangement joins TRBV18 to TRBJ2-7; a weak D match, TRBD1 (6 bases). This CDR3 contains 15 residues. V was cut by 2 bases and J by 0 bases, with 11 bases left in between. Per the germline V gene, CDR1 is KGHSH and CDR2 is LQKENI. The CDR3 sequence is CASSPRPGDSYEQYF. As DNA, the CDR3 is TGTGCCAGCTCACCAAGGCCAGGGGACTCCTACGAGCAGTACTTC. The full variable domain, its missing parts supplied by reference TRBV18 and TRBJ2-7, is NAGVMQNPRHLVRRRGQEARLRCSPMKGHSHVYWYRQLPEEGLKFMVYLQKENIIDESGMPKERFSAEFPKEGPSILRIQQVVRGDSAAYFCASSPRPGDSYEQYFGPGTRLTVT.

The chain employs TRBV29-1 and TRBJ2-3, with a weak D call TRBD2 (5 bases). V was clipped by 4 bases and J by 0 bases, with 14 bases between them. The CDR3 has 15 residues. Germline CDR1 reads SQVTM; CDR2 reads ANQGSEA. The CDR3 loop reads CSVAHEGGSTDTQYF. DNA of the CDR3: TGCAGCGTTGCCCACGAGGGCGGAAGCACAGATACGCAGTATTTT.

There are a few counts of this clone. This chain connects TRBV9 to TRBJ1-2; D not resolved. The CDR3 extends over 14 amino acids. The ends were cut back, 4 bases at V and 8 bases at J, with 18 bases in the middle. The V gene's germline CDR1 is SGDLS and CDR2 YYNGEE. The CDR3 DNA reads as TGTGCCAGCAGCTCCGGAGAAGGGCGTGGGGGCTACACCTTC. Its translation is CASSSGEGRGGYTF.

This chain joins TRBV6-5 and TRBJ1-3; 7 bases map to TRBD1. Germline CDR1 reads MNHEY; CDR2 reads SVGAGI. V dropped 6 bases and J dropped 3; count of bases not matched to a gene: 8. The CDR3 loop spans 15 amino acids. CDR3 residues: CASRSPGGLGNTIYF. CDR3 DNA: TGTGCCAGCAGGTCCCCAGGGGGACTTGGAAACACCATATATTTT.

The chain joins TRBV29-1 to TRBJ2-7, with 7 bases fitting TRBD2. V lost 4 bases and J lost 0; bases outside the gene matches: 9. The CDR3 extends over 15 amino acids. Germline V gene data show CDR1 as SQVTM and CDR2 as ANQGSEA. The CDR3 loop reads CSVVDSGASSYEQYF. The DNA for the CDR3 is TGCAGCGTTGTTGACAGCGGGGCCAGCTCCTACGAGCAGTACTTC.

The J gene is TRBJ2-7, the V gene TRBV28; D perhaps matches TRBD2 (5 bases). Germline loops: CDR1 MDHEN, CDR2 SYDVKM. The CDR3 has 13 amino acids. Trimming left V 8 bases short and J 6 bases short, with 17 bases between. CDR3 loop: CASAGPIGGEQYF. The CDR3 coding sequence is TGTGCCAGCGCAGGTCCGATAGGAGGCGAGCAGTACTTC.

The chain links TRBV7-3 to TRBJ2-3, with D hard to call. Germline CDR1 is SGHTA and CDR2 is FQGTGA. V was cut by 2 bases and J by 7 bases, with 16 bases left in between. The length of the CDR3 is 15 residues. Here the CDR3 DNA reads TGTGCCAGCAGCTTAGGGGTGGCCCCCCCAAATACGCAGTATTTT. Translated, it gives CASSLGVAPPNTQYF.

V gene TRBV30 combines with J gene TRBJ1-6; possible D gene TRBD1, 5 bases. The V gene's germline CDR1 is GTSNPN and CDR2 SVGIG (reference sequence). The V and J ends lost 6 bases and 0 bases respectively, with 12 bases between them. There are 15 residues in the CDR3. In DNA, the CDR3 is TGTGCCTGTAGGGAGGGGAGCTCCTATAATTCACCCCTCCACTTT. Translating it yields CACREGSSYNSPLHF.

The rearrangement uses TRBV5-6 and TRBJ2-2, with D tentatively TRBD2 (5 bases). In germline, CDR1 is SGHDT, CDR2 YYEEEE. Trimming removed 0 bases at V and 4 bases at J, with 10 bases between. CDR3 length equals 15 residues. CDR3 DNA sequence: TGTGCCAGCAGCTTGGCCTGGAGGAGCACCGGGGAGCTGTTTTTT. Translated, it gives CASSLAWRSTGELFF.

The gene calls are TRBV5-1 and TRBJ2-3; the match to TRBD1 covers 9 bases. The CDR3 is 15 amino acids. Germline V gene lookup returns CDR1 SGHRS and CDR2 YFSETQ. J was trimmed by 4 bases and V by 0 bases; bases with no gene match: 3. This CDR3 reads CASSLGGTGSDTQYF. CDR3 in DNA: TGCGCCAGCAGCTTGGGCGGGACAGGGTCAGATACGCAGTATTTT.

The rearrangement uses TRBV12-5 and TRBJ2-2, with no clear D. Germline CDR1 and CDR2: LGHNT and FRNRAP. This CDR3 region has 15 residues. Trimming removed 0 bases at V and 9 bases at J, with 14 bases between. The CDR3 region has the DNA TGTGCTAGTGGTTTGGTAAGCTCCCCCCGCCGGGAGCTGTTTTTT. Its translation: CASGLVSSPRRELFF.

V and J are TRBV5-6 and TRBJ1-1; D not resolved. V dropped 0 bases and J dropped 1 base, with 10 bases sitting between them. CDR3 length equals 15 residues. The germline gives CDR1 SGHDT, CDR2 YYEEEE. The CDR3 loop reads CASSLGGGRNTEAFF. CDR3 DNA sequence: TGTGCCAGCAGCTTGGGGGGAGGCAGGAACACTGAAGCTTTCTTT.

V gene TRBV18 combines with J gene TRBJ2-1, with 11 nucleotides matching TRBD2. V lost 6 bases to trimming and J lost 5 bases; unmatched junction nucleotides: 6. The CDR3 totals 15 residues. CDR1 is KGHSH and CDR2 is LQKENI in the germline V gene. The CDR3 spells CASSDQLAGDNEQFF. The CDR3 bases are TGTGCCAGCTCCGACCAACTAGCGGGAGACAATGAGCAGTTCTTC.

The chain has TRBV9 and TRBJ1-1; a possible D gene is TRBD1 (6 bases). V was shortened by 4 bases and J by 5 bases, with 15 bases between the two germline ends. CDR3 length: 14 amino acids. Germline V gene lookup returns CDR1 SGDLS and CDR2 YYNGEE. The CDR3 loop reads CASSFRVQGTEAFF. Written as DNA, the CDR3 is TGTGCCAGCAGCTTCCGGGTCCAGGGGACTGAAGCTTTCTTT.

The J gene is TRBJ2-7, the V gene TRBV4-3; D unclear. CDR3 length: 13 amino acids. The germline V gene has CDR1 LGHNA and CDR2 YSLEER. V lost 1 base to trimming and J lost 1 base, with 5 bases between them. The CDR3 DNA sequence: TGCGCCAGCAGCCAAGGGGTATCCTACGAGCAGTACTTC. This codes for CASSQGVSYEQYF.

The chain carries TRBV15 and TRBJ1-5; TRBD1 might be the D (5 bases). The CDR3 runs 14 residues. Trimming removed 5 bases from V and 6 bases from J, with 14 bases in between. Germline lookup yields CDR1 LNHNV and CDR2 YYDKDF (reference sequence). CDR3 sequence reads: CATSRGASGQPQHF. The CDR3 DNA sequence: TGTGCCACCAGCCGCGGGGCCTCGGGTCAGCCCCAGCATTTT.

This chain links TRBV5-1 with TRBJ1-5; 7 bases line up with TRBD1. The CDR3 consists of 16 residues. The germline V gene has CDR1 SGHRS and CDR2 YFSETQ. V was clipped by 4 bases and J by 2 bases; unmatched bases: 9. As DNA, the CDR3 is TGCGCCAGCAGCCTTGACAGGGCGGGGGGCAATCAGCCCCAGCATTTT. This gives the protein CASSLDRAGGNQPQHF.

The chain joins TRBV10-2 to TRBJ1-2; TRBD1 is a possible D gene (6 bases). Looked up from germline, CDR1 is WSHSY and CDR2 is SAAADI. V was pared by 3 bases and J by 8 bases, with 13 bases between. The CDR3 runs 13 residues. The CDR3 loop is CASSDLTGGGYTF. CDR3 coding DNA: TGCGCCAGCAGTGACTTGACAGGCGGCGGCTACACCTTC.

The V gene is TRBV7-8, the J gene TRBJ2-7; D tentatively reads TRBD1 or TRBD2 (5 bases each). V was pared by 0 bases and J by 5 bases, with 14 bases between. This CDR3 is 15 amino acids long. Germline V gene sequence: CDR1 SGHVS, CDR2 FQNEAQ. Here the CDR3 DNA reads TGTGCCAGCAGCTTAGCGAGGGGTAGGAACCACGAGCAGTACTTC. Translation gives CASSLARGRNHEQYF. The complete variable domain, with remaining parts taken from reference TRBV7-8 and TRBJ2-7, reads GAGVSQSPRYKVAKRGQDVALRCDPISGHVSLFWYQQALGQGPEFLTYFQNEAQLDKSGLPSDRFFAERPEGSVSTLKIQRTQQEDSAVYLCASSLARGRNHEQYFGPGTRLTVT.

This chain connects TRBV2 to TRBJ1-1; D is perhaps TRBD1 (5 bases). The CDR3 is 13 amino acids. V shed 4 bases and J shed 4 bases, with 10 bases lying between them. The V gene's germline CDR1 is SNHLY and CDR2 FYNNEI. The CDR3 sequence: CASSGDSFTEAFF. The DNA for the CDR3 is TGTGCCAGCAGTGGTGACAGCTTCACTGAAGCTTTCTTT.

The chain joins TRBV4-2 to TRBJ2-1; D unclear. Trimming pared 3 bases from V and 0 bases from J, leaving 9 bases between. The length of the CDR3 is 15 residues. The germline gives CDR1 LGHNA, CDR2 YNFKEQ. The CDR3 nucleotides are TGTGCCAGCAGCCAGCCTGCCAGCTCCTACAATGAGCAGTTCTTC. Protein sequence: CASSQPASSYNEQFF.